Below, one TCR beta chain is given with its context. Its antigen is undetermined. The sample is drawn from a study of PD-L1 blockade in urothelial cancer. In the study overall: Samples came from 3 weeks, at the second dose, and 6 weeks into treatment. General study results and limits: Pretreatment blood TCR clonality under the median forecast improved survival.

CDR3 length: 17 residues. Germline values: CDR1 LNHNV, CDR2 YYDKDF (reference sequence). The junction had 9 bases not matched to a gene; V was cut back by 0 bases and J by 5 bases. Regarding time point: peripheral blood 6 weeks after treatment start. Patients had locally advanced or metastatic urothelial carcinoma. Repertoires were generated with immunoSEQ multiplex PCR, while TCRdb's copy carries only in-frame clones and drops some. This table holds about 110,000 clones, approximately 89% found once. This specimen consisted of PBMCs, obtained around atezolizumab (anti-PD-L1) treatment. V and J are TRBV15 and TRBJ2-5; the match to TRBD2 covers 10 bases. This receptor was obtained from a man in his 60s with urothelial cancer. CDR3 amino acids: CATSRDSSGSLSETQYF. The DNA of the CDR3 is TGTGCCACCAGCAGAGATTCTAGCGGGAGCCTGAGTGAGACCCAGTACTTC.